This T cell receptor (beta chain) was identified during a study of blood T cell repertoires in COVID-19. Study context: Sources were T cells, B-cell-depleted T cells, or PBMCs; the material itself was cDNA or gDNA.

Generated by immunoSEQ multiplex PCR, the TCRdb table keeps only in-frame clones and is missing some. Among 55,000 to 65,000 clones listed, about 93% were seen once. Germline lookup yields CDR1 LNHDA and CDR2 SQIVND (reference sequence). The V and J ends lost 7 bases and 2 bases, in that order; junction bases with no gene match: 9. CDR3 length: 15 amino acids. The sequenced sample was peripheral blood. V is TRBV19 and J is TRBJ1-2, with 8 positions matching TRBD1. The origin of this receptor is a woman of 80 years or more with active COVID-19. The CDR3 loop is CASNTRTGNNYGYTF. DNA of the CDR3: TGTGCCAGTAATACGCGGACAGGGAACAACTATGGCTACACCTTC.